The 5 T cell receptor beta chains presented below share a single source sample, sequenced in a study of vaccination and CD4 T cells after COVID-19. These receptors have no known antigen. Described treatment: approximately 9-day PBMC culture with coronavirus spike peptide pools or control peptides (ViraFEST assay). CD4+ T-cell collection from the unexposed donor predated the COVID-19 pandemic (2011-2018). Sequencing of the DNA from cultured CD4+ T cells was carried out with the Oncomine TCR Beta short-read assay. MiXCR, applied by TCRdb to the PCR reads, yields one record per CDR3 protein. The table has around 8,000 distinct CDR3 sequences, 36% seen once. The specimen sequenced was CD4+ T cells from blood, cultured in vitro. These receptors all come from a human donor in good health.

This chain joins TRBV25-1 and TRBJ2-2, with D perhaps TRBD1 or TRBD2 (5 bases each). With 5 bases removed from V and 5 bases from J, the gap between germline ends came to 12 bases. The length of the CDR3 is 14 residues. From germline, CDR1 is MGHDK and CDR2 SYGVNS. This CDR3 is CASSSGAITGELFF. In DNA, the CDR3 is TGTGCCAGCAGTTCCGGGGCTATTACCGGGGAGCTGTTTTTT.

This chain links TRBV6-1 with TRBJ1-1, with D perhaps TRBD1 (5 bases). CDR3 size: 15 residues. CDR1 and CDR2 from the germline V gene are MNHNS and SASEGT. V dropped 6 bases and J dropped 0 bases, with 14 bases sitting between them. This CDR3 is CASRNFDRLNTEAFF. The CDR3 nucleotides read TGTGCCAGCAGAAATTTCGACAGACTGAACACTGAAGCTTTCTTT.

This chain connects TRBV7-9 to TRBJ2-7; D uncertain. The CDR3 loop spans 14 amino acids. Germline CDR1 is SEHNR and CDR2 is FQNEAQ (reference sequence). V lost 5 bases to trimming and J lost 7 bases, with 18 bases between them. CDR3 coding DNA: TGTGCCAGCAGCACACAAGTGGTCGGTTGGGAGCAGTACTTC. Translation: CASSTQVVGWEQYF.

V gene TRBV6-4 combines with J gene TRBJ2-3, with D tentatively TRBD1 (7 bases). Per germline, CDR1 MRHNA and CDR2 SNTAGT. V was pared by 6 bases and J by 2 bases, with 15 bases between. The CDR3 is 15 amino acids. CDR3 sequence: CASSGGDSDTDTQYF. The CDR3 DNA follows: TGTGCCAGCAGCGGAGGGGACAGCGACACAGATACGCAGTATTTT.

The chain recombines TRBV10-3 with TRBJ1-1; D ambiguous. V dropped 0 bases and J dropped 2 bases, with 13 bases sitting between them. The CDR3 sequence is 16 residues long. The germline CDR1 and CDR2 sequences are ENHRY and SYGVKD. CDR3 amino acids: CAISESNGRSNTEAFF. The CDR3 DNA sequence: TGTGCCATCAGTGAGTCGAATGGCAGGTCTAACACTGAAGCTTTCTTT.